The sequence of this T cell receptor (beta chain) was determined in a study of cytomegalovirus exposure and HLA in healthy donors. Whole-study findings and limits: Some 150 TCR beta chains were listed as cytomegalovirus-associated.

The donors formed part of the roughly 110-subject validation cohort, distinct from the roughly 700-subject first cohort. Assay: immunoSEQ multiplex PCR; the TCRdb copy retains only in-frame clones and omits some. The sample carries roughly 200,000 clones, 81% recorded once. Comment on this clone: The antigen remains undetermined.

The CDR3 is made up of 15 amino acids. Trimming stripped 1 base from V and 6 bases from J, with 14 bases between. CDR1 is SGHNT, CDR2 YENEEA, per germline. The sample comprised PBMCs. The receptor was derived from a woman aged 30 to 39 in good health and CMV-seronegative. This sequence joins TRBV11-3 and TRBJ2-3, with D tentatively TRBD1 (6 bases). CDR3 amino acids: CASSLGGQPGDTQYF. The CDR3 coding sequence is TGTGCCAGCAGCTTAGGGGGGCAACCAGGGGATACGCAGTATTTT. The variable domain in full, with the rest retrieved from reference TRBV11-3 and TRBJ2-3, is EAGVVQSPRYKIIEKKQPVAFWCNPISGHNTLYWYLQNLGQGPELLIRYENEEAVDDSQLPKDRFSAERLKGVDSTLKIQPAELGDSAVYLCASSLGGQPGDTQYFGPGTRLTVL.